A single sample gave rise to the 10 T cell receptor beta chains below, sequenced in a study of T cells in Graves' hyperthyroidism and ophthalmopathy. Template material for amplifying TCR beta CDR3 regions consisted of RNA transcripts. The HTBI primer set was used in a first-round RT-PCR of the TCR CDR3. TCRdb called the multiplex PCR reads again in MiXCR, with one record for every CDR3 protein. The sample includes approximately 430,000 distinct CDR3 sequences, around 15% of them seen just once. Source material: blood. Receptors originate from a man between 18 and 35 years old with Graves' ophthalmopathy.

This clonotype was recorded a few times. The CDR3 DNA is TGTGCCAGCAGTTTGAGGGGACAGGGGTCTTCTGGCTACACCTTC. This gives the protein CASSLRGQGSSGYTF. The chain uses TRBV12-3 or TRBV12-4 and TRBJ1-2; 10 bases are shared with TRBD1. Trimming at V came to 3 bases and at J to 7 bases, leaving 8 bases not matched to a gene. The CDR3 contains 15 residues.

The sample holds many counts of this clonotype. V is TRBV5-1 and J is TRBJ2-2; the D is unclear. This CDR3 has 13 amino acids. CDR1 is SGHRS, CDR2 YFSETQ, per germline. V lost 0 bases to trimming and J lost 4 bases, with 4 bases between them. The CDR3 DNA is TGCGCCAGCAGCTTGGGATCCACCGGGGAGCTGTTTTTT. It encodes CASSLGSTGELFF.

This sequence joins TRBV4-1 and TRBJ2-7, with TRBD2 as a possible D gene (6 bases). The CDR3 length is 17 residues. Trimming stripped 3 bases from V and 3 bases from J, with 21 bases between. Germline V CDR1 and CDR2: MGHRA, YSYEKL. The CDR3 nucleotides read TGCGCCAGCAGCCAGGGGAGGTTTGTCAGTCGATTCTACGAGCAGTACTTC. Protein sequence: CASSQGRFVSRFYEQYF.

Ten or more counts support this clonotype. This chain joins TRBV20-1 and TRBJ1-4; D uncertain. Germline assignment: CDR1 DFQATT and CDR2 SNEGSKA (reference sequence). V was clipped by 6 bases and J by 0 bases, with 11 bases between them. The CDR3 consists of 14 residues. CDR3 DNA sequence: TGCAGTGCAATGAATTCCGCAACTAATGAAAAACTGTTTTTT. This codes for CSAMNSATNEKLFF.

This clonotype was seen at least ten times. The J gene is TRBJ1-1, the V gene TRBV6-1, with D uncertain. CDR1 and CDR2 from the germline V gene are MNHNS and SASEGT. The CDR3 totals 16 residues. The V end lost 6 bases, the J end lost 5 bases, and 22 bases lay between the germline ends. DNA for the CDR3: TGTGCCAGCAGCATTGAGCCCCGGACCCTGGGGACTGAAGCTTTCTTT. The encoded protein is CASSIEPRTLGTEAFF.

This clonotype occurred a few times. This chain joins TRBV19 and TRBJ2-2; a weak D match, TRBD2 (5 bases). The V gene lost 5 bases and the J gene lost 5 bases, with 12 bases spanning the gap. The length of the CDR3 is 14 residues. The V gene's germline CDR1 is LNHDA and CDR2 SQIVND (reference sequence). CDR3 loop: CASSLNEGTGELFF. The CDR3 nucleotides read TGTGCCAGTAGTCTCAACGAGGGTACCGGGGAGCTGTTTTTT. The full variable domain, in which reference TRBV19 and TRBJ2-2 provide the parts outside the CDR3, is DGGITQSPKYLFRKEGQNVTLSCEQNLNHDAMYWYRQDPGQGLRLIYYSQIVNDFQKGDIAEGYSVSREKKESFPLTVTSAQKNPTAFYLCASSLNEGTGELFFGEGSRLTVL.

There are a few counts of this clonotype. The chain recombines TRBV30 with TRBJ1-3; D remains ambiguous. Germline assignment: CDR1 GTSNPN and CDR2 SVGIG (reference sequence). This CDR3 comprises 13 residues. Trimming removed 1 base at V and 2 bases at J, with 6 bases between. CDR3 loop: CAWSDQAGNTIYF. DNA for the CDR3: TGTGCCTGGAGTGACCAAGCTGGAAACACCATATATTTT.

This clonotype was counted ten times or more. V gene TRBV12-3 or TRBV12-4 combines with J gene TRBJ2-5; D possibly corresponds to TRBD2 (5 bases). The V gene lost 6 bases and the J gene lost 5 bases, with 16 bases spanning the gap. The CDR3 totals 14 residues. CDR3 sequence: CASRYPEGDETQYF. DNA of the CDR3: TGTGCCAGCAGGTACCCTGAGGGTGACGAGACCCAGTACTTC.

This clonotype was seen ten or more times. The V gene is TRBV27, the J gene TRBJ1-2; D remains ambiguous. Germline V gene sequence: CDR1 MNHEY, CDR2 SMNVEV (reference sequence). The CDR3 covers 14 residues. The germline V and J ends were trimmed by 3 bases and 8 bases, with 16 bases remaining between them. The CDR3 is CASSFIPPFHGYTF. The CDR3 nucleotides are TGTGCCAGCAGTTTCATCCCACCCTTCCACGGCTACACCTTC.

This clonotype was found many times. The chain recombines TRBV12-3 or TRBV12-4 with TRBJ2-3; 14 nucleotides agree with TRBD2. CDR3 size: 16 residues. With 6 bases clipped from V and 2 bases from J, the junction kept 4 bases outside the gene matches. The CDR3 loop is CASSWTSGGITDTQYF. CDR3 in DNA: TGTGCCAGCAGCTGGACTAGCGGGGGGATCACAGATACGCAGTATTTT.